These T cell receptor beta chains were read from a single sample in a study of cytomegalovirus exposure and HLA in healthy donors. Clones were read by immunoSEQ multiplex PCR, and TCRdb kept only the in-frame ones, dropping some. The sample lists about 200,000 clones; approximately 87% were seen once. The sequencing sample was made of PBMCs. The receptor source for this set is a man aged 25-45 years in good health and CMV-seronegative. Each CDR3 is given with its conserved first and last residue. The D gene is left open where the match is weak. Clone sizes are given selectively: once, few, many, or a class where the clone is expanded.

TRBJ2-1 TRBV4-3 - - CASSQVGGQVDEQFF TGCGCCAGCAGCCAGGTGGGGGGTCAGGTCGATGAGCAGTTCTTC
TRBJ2-1 TRBV28 - TRBD1 CASSSPIGTGGSYNEQFF TGTGCCAGCAGTTCACCTATAGGGACAGGGGGCTCCTACAATGAGCAGTTCTTC
TRBJ2-7 TRBV28 - - CASGKQGYEQYF TGTGCCAGCGGAAAACAGGGCTACGAGCAGTACTTC
TRBJ2-7 TRBV7-8 - - CASMSCPAEYF TGTGCCAGCATGAGTTGTCCCGCTGAGTACTTC
TRBJ2-1 TRBV7-2 - TRBD2 CASSPQSGLAGIYNEQFF TGTGCCAGCAGCCCGCAGTCGGGACTAGCGGGGATTTACAATGAGCAGTTCTTC
TRBJ1-5 TRBV6-5 - TRBD1 CASSYSGGRNQPQHF TGTGCCAGCAGTTACTCAGGGGGCCGAAATCAGCCCCAGCATTTT
TRBJ2-3 TRBV7-6 - - CASSLRTYITGDTDTQYF TGTGCCAGCAGCCTCCGTACCTACATAACGGGGGATACAGATACGCAGTATTTT
TRBJ2-1 TRBV7-2 - - CASSLRQWNEQFF TGTGCCAGCAGCTTACGACAGTGGAATGAGCAGTTCTTC
TRBJ2-3 TRBV11-2 - TRBD2 CASSRGGFTDTQYF TGTGCCAGCAGCCGGGGGGGCTTTACAGATACGCAGTATTTT
TRBJ2-4 TRBV5-1 once - CASSLEGENSQYF TGCGCCAGCAGCTTGGAGGGGGAGAACAGTCAGTACTTC
TRBJ2-5 TRBV5-4 - TRBD1 CASSSQGNQETQYF TGTGCCAGCAGCTCACAGGGGAACCAAGAGACCCAGTACTTC
TRBJ1-3 TRBV7-6 - - CASSASPQGTGNTIYF TGTGCCAGCAGCGCATCACCGCAGGGGACTGGAAACACCATATATTTT
TRBJ1-1 TRBV6-5 few - CASSSLEGTEAFF TGTGCCAGCAGTTCCCTGGAGGGAACTGAAGCTTTCTTT